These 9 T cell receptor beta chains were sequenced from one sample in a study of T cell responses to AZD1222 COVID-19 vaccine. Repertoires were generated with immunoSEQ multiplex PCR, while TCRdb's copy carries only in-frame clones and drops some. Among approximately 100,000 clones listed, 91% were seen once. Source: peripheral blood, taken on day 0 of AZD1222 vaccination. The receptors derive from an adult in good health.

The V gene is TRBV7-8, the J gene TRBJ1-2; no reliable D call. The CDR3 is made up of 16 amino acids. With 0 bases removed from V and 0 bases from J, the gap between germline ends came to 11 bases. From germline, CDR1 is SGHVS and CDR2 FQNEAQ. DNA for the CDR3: TGTGCCAGCAGCTTAGCAGCCCTTAACTCTAACTATGGCTACACCTTC. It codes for CASSLAALNSNYGYTF.

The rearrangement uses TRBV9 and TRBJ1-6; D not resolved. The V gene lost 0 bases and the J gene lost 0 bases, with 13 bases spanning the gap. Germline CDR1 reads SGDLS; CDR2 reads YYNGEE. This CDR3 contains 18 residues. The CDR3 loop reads CASSVGKLISSYNSPLHF. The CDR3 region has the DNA TGTGCCAGCAGCGTAGGAAAACTTATAAGCTCCTATAATTCACCCCTCCACTTT.

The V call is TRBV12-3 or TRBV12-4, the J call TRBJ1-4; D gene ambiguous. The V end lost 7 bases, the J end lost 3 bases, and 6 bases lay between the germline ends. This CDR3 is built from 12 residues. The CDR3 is CASTDPNEKLFF. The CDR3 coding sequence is TGTGCCAGCACGGACCCTAATGAAAAACTGTTTTTT.

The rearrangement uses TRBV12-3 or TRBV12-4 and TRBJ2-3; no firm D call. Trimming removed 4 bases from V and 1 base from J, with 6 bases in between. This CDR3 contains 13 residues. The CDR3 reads CASSSGGTDTQYF. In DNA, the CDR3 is TGTGCCAGCAGTTCTGGGGGCACAGATACGCAGTATTTT.

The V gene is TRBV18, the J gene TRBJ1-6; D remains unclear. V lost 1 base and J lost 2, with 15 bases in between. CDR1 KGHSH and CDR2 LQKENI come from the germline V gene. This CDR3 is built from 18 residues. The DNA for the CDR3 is TGTGCCAGCTCACCACAAATGAAGACGGGAGCCTATAATTCACCCCTCCACTTT. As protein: CASSPQMKTGAYNSPLHF.

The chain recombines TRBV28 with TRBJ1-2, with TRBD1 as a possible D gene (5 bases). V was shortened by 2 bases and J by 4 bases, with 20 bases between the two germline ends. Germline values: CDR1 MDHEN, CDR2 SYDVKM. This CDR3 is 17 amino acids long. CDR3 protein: CASSLPAGTAGFYGYTF. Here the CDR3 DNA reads TGTGCCAGCAGTTTACCTGCTGGGACGGCAGGGTTCTATGGCTACACCTTC.

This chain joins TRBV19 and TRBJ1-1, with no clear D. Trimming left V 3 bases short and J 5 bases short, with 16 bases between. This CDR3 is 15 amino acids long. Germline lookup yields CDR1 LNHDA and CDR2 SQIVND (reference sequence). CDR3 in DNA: TGTGCCAGTAGTATTTGGACCGCGGCGGGGACTGAAGCTTTCTTT. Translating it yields CASSIWTAAGTEAFF.

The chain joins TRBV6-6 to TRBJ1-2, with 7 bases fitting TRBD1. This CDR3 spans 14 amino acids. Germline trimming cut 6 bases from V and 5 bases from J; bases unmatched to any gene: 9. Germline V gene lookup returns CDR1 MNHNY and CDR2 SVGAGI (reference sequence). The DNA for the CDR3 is TGTGCCAGCAGCCCGGGAGGGGGCCGGTATGGCTACACCTTC. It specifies CASSPGGGRYGYTF.

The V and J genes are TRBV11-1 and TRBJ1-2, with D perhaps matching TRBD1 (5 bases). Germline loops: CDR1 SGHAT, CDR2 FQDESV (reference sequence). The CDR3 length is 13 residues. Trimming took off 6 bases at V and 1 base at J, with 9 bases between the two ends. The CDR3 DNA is TGTGCCAGCAGTAGCAGGGTTAACTATGGCTACACCTTC. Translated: CASSSRVNYGYTF.